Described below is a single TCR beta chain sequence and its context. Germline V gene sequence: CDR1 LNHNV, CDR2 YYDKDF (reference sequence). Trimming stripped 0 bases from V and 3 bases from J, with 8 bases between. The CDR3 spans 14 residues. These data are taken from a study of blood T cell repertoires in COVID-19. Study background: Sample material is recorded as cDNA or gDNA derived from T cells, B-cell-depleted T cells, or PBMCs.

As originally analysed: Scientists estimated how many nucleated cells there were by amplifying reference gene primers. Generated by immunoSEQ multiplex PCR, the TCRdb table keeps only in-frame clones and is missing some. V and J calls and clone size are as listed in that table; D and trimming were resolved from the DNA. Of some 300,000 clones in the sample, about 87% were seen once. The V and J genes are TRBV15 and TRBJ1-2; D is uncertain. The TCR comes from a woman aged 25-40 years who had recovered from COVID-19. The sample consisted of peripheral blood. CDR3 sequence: CATSRDPRDYGYTF. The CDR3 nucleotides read TGTGCCACCAGCAGAGATCCCCGGGACTATGGCTACACCTTC.